Listed below are T cell receptor beta chains from one sample, sequenced in a study of T cell responses to AZD1222 COVID-19 vaccine. Method: immunoSEQ multiplex PCR; TCRdb's copy keeps in-frame clones and lacks some. This sample carries under 140,000 clones, about nine tenths of them seen once, and the ten largest clones take over 6%. The sample in question was peripheral blood, obtained on day 0 of AZD1222 vaccination. The receptors were sampled from an adult in good health. CDR3s include the opening cysteine and the closing phenylalanine or tryptophan. Fields, in order: J gene, clone size, D gene, V gene, CDR3 DNA, CDR3 protein. A D gene is named only where the DNA matches it firmly. The size entry is marked missing in some rows and otherwise reads once, few, many or a size class.

TRBJ1-1 - - TRBV11-3 TGTGCCAGCAGCCGACGAGGGACCCTGGGGACTGAAGCTTTCTTT CASSRRGTLGTEAFF
TRBJ1-5 - - TRBV21-1 TGTGCCAGCAGCAATATGGTCGAGGGGCAGCCCCAGCATTTT CASSNMVEGQPQHF
TRBJ1-2 - - TRBV27 TGTGCCAGCAGTTTCACAGCCACCTCCTATGGCTACACCTTC CASSFTATSYGYTF
TRBJ1-6 - TRBD1 TRBV5-4 TGTGCCAGCAGCCTCGGACAGGGCATCAGAGTTTCACCCCTCCACTTT CASSLGQGIRVSPLHF
TRBJ1-2 - - TRBV3-1/TRBV3-2 TGTGCCAGCAGCCGAGACCAGGCTAACTATGGCTACACCTTC CASSRDQANYGYTF
TRBJ1-3 - - TRBV3-1/TRBV3-2 TGTGCCAGCAGCCAACAGCCTAGCTCTGGAAACACCATATATTTT CASSQQPSSGNTIYF
TRBJ2-1 - TRBD2 TRBV5-1 TGCGCCAGCAGCCCGAACGGGGCTAGCGGGGGCAATGAGCAGTTCTTC CASSPNGASGGNEQFF
TRBJ2-2 - TRBD2 TRBV10-3 TGTGCCGCAGCGGGGGCTAACACCGGGGAGCTGTTTTTT CAAAGANTGELFF
TRBJ1-2 - - TRBV5-4 TGTGCCAGCAGCTCAGGGGACAACTATGGCTACACCTTC CASSSGDNYGYTF
TRBJ1-1 - - TRBV9 TGTGCCAGCAGCGTAGATAAGGGCACTGAAGCTTTCTTT CASSVDKGTEAFF
TRBJ2-3 once TRBD1 TRBV11-2 TGTGCCAGCAGCTTTTCGACAGGGTACACAGATACGCAGTATTTT CASSFSTGYTDTQYF
TRBJ2-6 - TRBD2 TRBV5-1 TGCGCCAGCAGCTTGGCCCCCGCGGGGGGGGCAGGCTCTGGGGCCAACGTCCTGACTTTC CASSLAPAGGAGSGANVLTF
TRBJ1-6 - - TRBV30 TGTGCCTGGACTCCATCCGAGTCACCCCTCCACTTT CAWTPSESPLHF
TRBJ1-5 - - TRBV20-1 TGCAGTGCTAGTCAGGTTCCCCGGACCGGCAATCAGCCCCAGCATTTT CSASQVPRTGNQPQHF
TRBJ2-3 - - TRBV18 TGTGCCAGCTCAACCCCGGGACTGGGCGGTCGCACAGATACGCAGTATTTT CASSTPGLGGRTDTQYF
TRBJ2-7 - - TRBV28 TGTGCCAGCACCCCGGGACACAACTCCTACGAGCAGTACTTC CASTPGHNSYEQYF
TRBJ1-5 - - TRBV7-9 TGTGCCAGCAGCTTCGGGGTAAATCAGCCCCAGCATTTT CASSFGVNQPQHF
TRBJ1-2 - TRBD1 TRBV19 TGTGCCAGTAGTATCGACCCGGGACAGGGTTTGGATGGCTACACCTTC CASSIDPGQGLDGYTF
TRBJ1-1 few - TRBV7-8 TGTGCCAGCAGCCCCGGGCGGGGGGGTGAAGCTTTCTTT CASSPGRGGEAFF
TRBJ2-1 - - TRBV28 TGTGCCAGCAGTCCGGACAGCTCCTACAATGAGCAGTTCTTC CASSPDSSYNEQFF
TRBJ2-3 - TRBD2 TRBV10-1 TGCGCCAGCAGTGAATTAGCGGGAACAGATACGCAGTATTTT CASSELAGTDTQYF
TRBJ1-4 - - TRBV30 TGTGCCTGGAGCCCGGACGGACGCCGGTTTAATGAAAAACTGTTTTTT CAWSPDGRRFNEKLFF
TRBJ1-4 - - TRBV4-1 TGCGCCAGCAGCCAATTGTCGAACGTCCTGGTAGTGGTTGAAAAACTGTTTTTT CASSQLSNVLVVVEKLFF
TRBJ2-2 - TRBD1 TRBV27 TGTGCCAGCAGCGCCCGGGGACAGGCGAACACCGGGGAGCTGTTTTTT CASSARGQANTGELFF
TRBJ2-3 - TRBD2 TRBV30 TGTGCCTGGAGTCGCGGGCTAGCGGGGGCAAGGGTTTCAGATACGCAGTATTTT CAWSRGLAGARVSDTQYF
TRBJ1-1 - TRBD1 TRBV5-4 TGTGCCAGCAGCAGCCAGGGACAGGGGGTGATGAGCACTGAAGCTTTCTTT CASSSQGQGVMSTEAFF
TRBJ1-5 - TRBD1 TRBV18 TGTGCCAGCTCTCCCCTAGTGCGGACAGGAGCAAATCAGCCCCAGCATTTT CASSPLVRTGANQPQHF
TRBJ2-1 once - TRBV5-1 TGCGCCAGCAGCTTGAGCAAGGTCGATGAGCAGTTCTTC CASSLSKVDEQFF
TRBJ2-1 many TRBD1 TRBV5-1 TGCGCCAGCAGCTCCCGACTGCCGGGACAGGGTCGCAATGAGCAGTTCTTC CASSSRLPGQGRNEQFF
TRBJ2-3 - - TRBV9 TGTGCCAGCAGCGTAAAACCCGGGGGCCGCACAGATACGCAGTATTTT CASSVKPGGRTDTQYF
TRBJ1-2 - TRBD1 TRBV5-4 TGTGCCAGCAGCCCTACGACAGGGAACTATGGCTACACCTTC CASSPTTGNYGYTF
TRBJ1-6 - - TRBV11-2 TGTGCCAGCAGCTTAACGGGGTACGATAATTCACCCCTCCACTTT CASSLTGYDNSPLHF
TRBJ1-2 - - TRBV9 TGTGCCAGCAGCGTAGGTTGGGGAAGTACCACTGGCTACACCTTC CASSVGWGSTTGYTF
TRBJ1-6 - - TRBV5-3 TGTGCCAGAAGCCATGGCTCACCGAACAATTCACCCCTCCACTTT CARSHGSPNNSPLHF
TRBJ2-1 - TRBD1 TRBV12-5 TGTGCTAGTGGTTTGGGCCCGGGGACAGCCTACAATGAGCAGTTCTTC CASGLGPGTAYNEQFF
TRBJ1-2 - - TRBV5-4 TGTGCCAGCACCTCGGGACTTGAGGGAGGCTACACCTTC CASTSGLEGGYTF
TRBJ2-1 few TRBD2 TRBV11-2 TGTGCCAGCAGCAGATTAGCGGGGGGATACAATGAGCAGTTCTTC CASSRLAGGYNEQFF
TRBJ2-2 once - TRBV7-9 TGTGCCAGCAGTCGGGCTACGGGACAGAACACCGGGGAGCTGTTTTTT CASSRATGQNTGELFF
TRBJ2-3 - TRBD2 TRBV4-1 TGCGCCAGCAGCCCTTCTGGCCGGGGGGGCCTCGGAGATACGCAGTATTTT CASSPSGRGGLGDTQYF
TRBJ2-1 - - TRBV19 TGTGCCAGTAGTATAGATAGGGCTCGGAAACAGTTCTTC CASSIDRARKQFF
TRBJ1-3 - - TRBV30 TGTGCAGCTAGTCGAGGGGGGGATGGAAACACCATATATTTT CAASRGGDGNTIYF
TRBJ1-1 - - TRBV7-9 TGTGCCAGCCGATTTTGGGGCGGGACAAAGAACACTGAAGCTTTCTTT CASRFWGGTKNTEAFF
TRBJ1-2 - - TRBV7-2 TGTGCCAGCAGCCCCTGGGGAGGAGTAAACTATGGCTACACCTTC CASSPWGGVNYGYTF